One sample yielded the 7 T cell receptor beta chains listed below, sequenced in a study of blood T cell repertoires in COVID-19. TCRdb's copy holds only in-frame clones and misses some; the assay was immunoSEQ multiplex PCR. The sample holds about 210,000 clones; approximately 80% are singletons and the top ten take around 6.9%. The sequenced sample was peripheral blood. The origin of the receptors is a man in his sixties with acute or convalescent COVID-19.

This clone was detected once. The rearrangement uses TRBV25-1 and TRBJ1-1; a possible D gene is TRBD1 (6 bases). Germline V gives CDR1 MGHDK, CDR2 SYGVNS. This CDR3 comprises 14 residues. The V gene lost 1 base and the J gene lost 7 bases, with 13 bases spanning the gap. CDR3 loop: CASSEFRDTDEAFF. As DNA, the CDR3 is TGTGCCAGCAGTGAATTTAGGGACACCGATGAAGCTTTCTTT.

The J gene is TRBJ2-1, the V gene TRBV12-2; the table's D call TRBD1 went unverified against the DNA. TRBV12-2 corresponds to a pseudogene. CDR3 length equals 15 residues. The CDR3 DNA reads as TGTGCAAGTCCCGGCACAGGGAGTTCCTACAATGAGCAGTTCTTC. Protein: CASPGTGSSYNEQFF.

V gene TRBV5-1 combines with J gene TRBJ2-7, with D unresolved. The CDR3 has 15 amino acids. Trimming took off 1 base at V and 1 base at J, with 12 bases between the two ends. Germline V gene sequence: CDR1 SGHRS, CDR2 YFSETQ. CDR3 in DNA: TGCGCCAGCAGCTTGTTTCCCCAAGAGTCCTACGAGCAGTACTTC. This translates into CASSLFPQESYEQYF.

This chain connects TRBV13 to TRBJ1-1; a possible D gene is TRBD1 (6 bases). The V end lost 5 bases, the J end lost 3 bases, and 10 bases lay between the germline ends. Germline lookup yields CDR1 PRHDT and CDR2 FYEKMQ (reference sequence). The CDR3 loop spans 13 amino acids. CDR3 region: CASSVRGDTEAFF. The CDR3 DNA reads TGTGCCAGCAGCGTCAGGGGTGACACTGAAGCTTTCTTT.

The rearrangement joins TRBV15 to TRBJ2-7; 11 positions agree with TRBD1. The length of the CDR3 is 14 residues. The germline CDR1 and CDR2 sequences are LNHNV and YYDKDF (reference sequence). V dropped 4 bases and J dropped 7; count of bases not matched to a gene: 6. The CDR3 DNA is TGTGCCACCAGCACCCGGGACAGGGGGAATGAGCAGTACTTC. Amino acids: CATSTRDRGNEQYF. Complete variable domain (other parts from reference TRBV15 and TRBJ2-7): DAMVIQNPRYQVTQFGKPVTLSCSQTLNHNVMYWYQQKSSQAPKLLFHYYDKDFNNEADTPDNFQSRRPNTSFCFLDIRSPGLGDTAMYLCATSTRDRGNEQYFGPGTRLTVT.

The chain couples TRBV4-3 to TRBJ2-1; 7 bases are a match to TRBD1. CDR1 and CDR2 from the germline V gene are LGHNA and YSLEER. This CDR3 has 12 amino acids. Trimming removed 7 bases from V and 7 bases from J; junction bases left unmatched: 4. The CDR3 bases are TGCGCCAGCAAGGGGGCGAAGAATGAGCAGTTCTTC. Its protein product is CASKGAKNEQFF.

This chain joins TRBV11-2 and TRBJ1-1; D gene unclear. This CDR3 region has 12 residues. V lost 3 bases to trimming and J lost 8 bases, with 10 bases between them. Germline V lookup: CDR1 SGHAT, CDR2 FQNNGV. The CDR3 DNA is TGTGCCAGCAGCTTGTACGGGAACGAAGCTTTCTTT. Translated: CASSLYGNEAFF.